This entry is about one TCR beta chain. Per the original methods: Reference gene primer amplification gave nucleated cell count estimates. Libraries were prepared by immunoSEQ multiplex PCR; TCRdb keeps only in-frame clonotypes and omits some of them. V and J calls and clone size are given by that table; D and trimming were obtained from the DNA. The sample records hundreds of thousands of clones, approximately 89% being singletons. This sample stems from a study of blood T cell repertoires in COVID-19. As for the study in general: Sites across the United States, Italy and Spain contributed samples from acute and convalescent COVID-19.

The sequenced material came from peripheral blood. This TCR derives from a woman aged 30 to 39 with COVID-19, enrolled during active disease.

The CDR3 is CASSPAGARETQYF. The CDR3 coding sequence is TGTGCCAGCAGTCCGGCGGGGGCGCGAGAGACCCAGTACTTC. The chain employs TRBV6-5 and TRBJ2-5; D possibly corresponds to TRBD2 (7 bases). The V end lost 5 bases, the J end lost 4 bases, and 14 bases lay between the germline ends. The length of the CDR3 is 14 residues. CDR1 MNHEY and CDR2 SVGAGI come from the germline V gene.